These T cell receptor beta chains were read from a single sample in a study of blood T cell repertoires in COVID-19. The method was immunoSEQ multiplex PCR; TCRdb's version includes in-frame clones alone and lacks a portion of them. The sample contains about 200,000 clones, around 86% of which appear only once. Sequencing input: peripheral blood. All receptors come from a man older than 75 with acute or convalescent COVID-19. Each CDR3 is given with its conserved first and last residue. Fields, in order: V gene, J gene, CDR3 protein.

TRBV12-3/TRBV12-4	TRBJ1-1	CASTRGGTEAFF
TRBV6-6	TRBJ2-1	CASSGAANEQFF
TRBV6-5	TRBJ1-2	CASSTGQFYGYTF
TRBV9	TRBJ1-2	CASSVSSGYGYTF
TRBV27	TRBJ2-6	CASRPGQGAAGANVLTF
TRBV7-2	TRBJ2-1	CASSPGVAGGSYYNEQFF
TRBV19	TRBJ1-3	CASRTGPSSGNTIYF
TRBV7-3	TRBJ2-3	CASSERQGPPKHF
TRBV19	TRBJ2-1	CASREQGVTYNEQFF
TRBV2	TRBJ1-1	CASMSEVVAFF
TRBV6-5	TRBJ1-2	CASSYSGRQIHGYTF
TRBV28	TRBJ1-4	CASSFGGTNEKLFF
TRBV20-1	TRBJ1-1	CSASDRWNTEAFF
TRBV15	TRBJ2-2	CATSRMQGNTGELFF
TRBV7-2	TRBJ1-5	CASSSDGQLNQPQHF
TRBV19	TRBJ2-1	CASSTLGAGGFNEQFF
TRBV6-1	TRBJ2-2	CASSESRRSTGELFF
TRBV10-1	TRBJ1-1	CASSYDRASLGFF
TRBV5-1	TRBJ2-7	CASSLGRSANEQYF
TRBV11-2	TRBJ2-5	CASSLAGSREETQYF
TRBV11-3	TRBJ2-2	CASSLVSAGVSGELFF
TRBV9	TRBJ1-3	CASSPLDRVFGNTIYF
TRBV10-3	TRBJ2-5	CAISERGAETQYF
TRBV7-7	TRBJ1-5	CASSLETGLNQPQHF
TRBV7-6	TRBJ2-5	CASSPTRRRQGGETQYF
TRBV5-4	TRBJ2-2	CASRAEAGVPGELFF
TRBV5-4	TRBJ2-1	CASSARDRLNNEQFF
TRBV24-1	TRBJ1-4	CATSDTTTGSNEKLFF
TRBV7-9	TRBJ2-3	CASSPGTSGTDTQYF
TRBV20-1	TRBJ1-5	CSASPAGVSSVNQPQHF